These 14 T cell receptor beta chains originate from one sample sequenced in a study of OX40 agonist ivuxolimab in advanced cancers. Repertoires were generated with immunoSEQ multiplex PCR, while TCRdb's copy carries only in-frame clones and drops some. Among roughly 91,000 clones listed, roughly 95% were seen once. The sequences come from CD4+ or CD8+ T cells sorted from blood, collected in a trial of the OX40 agonist ivuxolimab. These receptors all come from an adult with an advanced solid tumor such as melanoma, head and neck, liver or kidney cancer.

The chain combines TRBV27 with TRBJ2-2; D is perhaps TRBD2 (5 bases). The germline V and J ends were trimmed by 4 bases and 4 bases, with 13 bases remaining between them. From germline, CDR1 is MNHEY and CDR2 SMNVEV (reference sequence). The CDR3 has 15 residues. The CDR3: CASSSHSGLTGELFF. CDR3 bases: TGTGCCAGCAGTTCTCACAGTGGACTCACCGGGGAGCTGTTTTTT.

V gene TRBV30 combines with J gene TRBJ2-7; 7 bases fit TRBD1. The CDR3 covers 13 residues. Germline CDR1 reads GTSNPN; CDR2 reads SVGIG (reference sequence). V dropped 2 bases and J dropped 1; count of bases not matched to a gene: 2. In DNA, the CDR3 is TGTGCCTGGAGTCCGGGACAGTCCTACGAGCAGTACTTC. The encoded protein is CAWSPGQSYEQYF.

This clone appeared once. The rearrangement uses TRBV5-1 and TRBJ2-3; D remains ambiguous. The CDR3 loop spans 11 amino acids. Germline V gene data show CDR1 as SGHRS and CDR2 as YFSETQ. Trimming stripped 7 bases from V and 5 bases from J, with 8 bases between. CDR3 in DNA: TGCGCCAGCGGCCTTATAGATACGCAGTATTTT. Translating it yields CASGLIDTQYF. The full variable domain, its missing parts supplied by reference TRBV5-1 and TRBJ2-3, is KAGVTQTPRYLIKTRGQQVTLSCSPISGHRSVSWYQQTPGQGLQFLFEYFSETQRNKGNFPGRFSGRQFSNSRSEMNVSTLELGDSALYLCASGLIDTQYFGPGTRLTVL.

This clone has just a few counts. This chain uses TRBV28 with TRBJ1-2, with D possibly TRBD1 on 6 matching bases. The CDR3 consists of 14 residues. Germline V gene lookup returns CDR1 MDHEN and CDR2 SYDVKM. Trimming left V 9 bases short and J 4 bases short, with 18 bases between. This CDR3 reads CASQHRDGVYGYTF. The CDR3 coding sequence is TGTGCCAGTCAACACAGGGACGGGGTCTATGGCTACACCTTC.

The chain has TRBV19 and TRBJ1-2; tentatively, D is TRBD1 (5 bases). CDR3 length: 14 residues. Germline V lookup: CDR1 LNHDA, CDR2 SQIVND (reference sequence). Deletions cut 6 bases from V and 3 bases from J, with 14 bases between. CDR3 sequence reads: CASRPGTYDYGYTF. CDR3 nucleotides: TGTGCCAGTAGGCCCGGGACTTACGACTATGGCTACACCTTC.

This clone was seen a single time. This chain joins TRBV7-3 and TRBJ1-2; D unresolved. Trimming cost V 7 bases and J 4 bases, with 25 bases left between them. The CDR3 sequence is 17 residues long. CDR1 and CDR2 (germline): SGHTA, FQGTGA. The CDR3: CASTLDGRHSCLYGYTF. The CDR3 DNA is TGTGCCAGCACCTTGGATGGGCGGCACAGCTGCCTCTATGGCTACACCTTC.

The V and J genes are TRBV28 and TRBJ1-1; 7 nucleotides line up with TRBD1. CDR1 and CDR2 (germline): MDHEN, SYDVKM. The V gene end was trimmed by 6 bases and the J gene end by 6 bases; junction bases not matched to a gene: 10. This CDR3 has 14 residues. CDR3 region: CASSPGRGHAEAFF. In DNA form, the CDR3 reads TGTGCCAGCAGCCCCGGGAGGGGGCATGCTGAAGCTTTCTTT.

With regard to this clone: Because the CDR3's place on the DNA is in doubt, the DNA is left out and the CDR3 is given as listed by TCRdb. The chain is built from TRBV28 and TRBJ1-2. The CDR3 totals 14 residues, both ends included. Germline V gene data show CDR1 as MDHEN and CDR2 as SYDVKM. CDR3 protein: CASSTSGTNYGYTF.

V and J are TRBV7-6 and TRBJ1-4, with a possible D match to TRBD1 (6 bases). The CDR3 is made up of 14 amino acids. Trimming left V 0 bases short and J 8 bases short, with 10 bases between. Germline CDR1 is SGHVS and CDR2 is FNYEAQ. DNA of the CDR3: TGTGCCAGCAGCTTAGCCATGGACAGCGAAAAACTGTTTTTT. Amino acid sequence: CASSLAMDSEKLFF.

The chain is built from TRBV7-9 and TRBJ2-2; 8 bases align to TRBD2. The CDR3 has 13 amino acids. J was trimmed by 10 bases and V by 5 bases; bases with no gene match: 6. Germline-derived CDR1 and CDR2 are SEHNR and FQNEAQ (reference sequence). CDR3 amino acids: CASSPAGAEELFF. Written as DNA, the CDR3 is TGTGCCAGCAGCCCAGCGGGGGCAGAGGAGCTGTTTTTT.

This chain links TRBV29-1 with TRBJ1-1; no clear D. V was shortened by 7 bases and J by 3 bases, with 12 bases between the two germline ends. Germline CDR1 is SQVTM and CDR2 is ANQGSEA. This CDR3 contains 12 residues. This CDR3 reads CSAGPRHTEAFF. The CDR3 nucleotides read TGCAGCGCCGGACCCAGACACACTGAAGCTTTCTTT.

V and J are TRBV19 and TRBJ2-2, with D uncertain. Germline loops: CDR1 LNHDA, CDR2 SQIVND (reference sequence). The V end lost 7 bases, the J end lost 0 bases, and 6 bases lay between the germline ends. CDR3 length: 13 residues. This chain's CDR3 is CASTRANTGELFF. The CDR3 nucleotides read TGTGCCAGTACAAGAGCGAACACCGGGGAGCTGTTTTTT.

The CDR3 loop reads CASSDWDGNTEAFF. The DNA of the CDR3 is TGTGCCAGCAGTGACTGGGACGGGAACACTGAAGCTTTCTTT. The chain combines TRBV2 with TRBJ1-1; D possibly corresponds to TRBD1 (5 bases). The CDR3 covers 14 residues. Germline CDR1 SNHLY, CDR2 FYNNEI. V lost 3 bases to trimming and J lost 1 base, with 9 bases between them.

In this sample, this clone turned up once. This chain links TRBV28 with TRBJ2-5; D is possibly TRBD2 (7 bases). V was pared by 1 base and J by 1 base, with 16 bases between. This CDR3 contains 17 residues. Germline V lookup: CDR1 MDHEN, CDR2 SYDVKM. The chain's CDR3 is CASSLSQGGGTQETQYF. The DNA for the CDR3 is TGTGCCAGCAGTTTATCCCAGGGAGGGGGGACCCAAGAGACCCAGTACTTC.